This T cell receptor beta chain was recorded in a study of CD8+ T cells in alopecia areata. Across the study: Oral tofacitinib, 5 to 10 mg twice daily, was given in an open-label trial.

CDR1 and CDR2 from the germline V gene are SGHTA and FQGNSA. Trimming cost V 3 bases and J 2 bases; bases outside gene matches: 1. The CDR3 is 14 amino acids. Only a few counts were recorded for this clone. Its antigen is still unknown. Study observations and caveats: The study found higher clonality in lesional than normal scalp, especially in alopecia totalis/universalis. Patients showed less clear TCR sequence sharing than mice, possibly partly because of HLA diversity.

Reverse transcription of extracted RNA yielded cDNA, which provided the sequencing template. Produced via immunoSEQ multiplex PCR; TCRdb's table is partial and in-frame only. This sample has 180,000 or so clones, with around 63% found just once. This TCR was recovered from a human donor with alopecia areata. The specimen was CD4+ T cells sorted from blood, collected at week 0. This chain joins TRBV7-2 and TRBJ1-5, with 7 nucleotides matching TRBD1. CDR3 DNA: TGTGCCAGCAGCTTGGGGACAGGCAATCAGCCCCAGCATTTT. As protein: CASSLGTGNQPQHF.